This T cell receptor (beta chain) was captured by sequencing in a study of PD-1 blockade in classical Hodgkin lymphoma. Study-level findings and limits: Researchers reported that CD4+ TCR diversity, though not CD8+, rose significantly by C4D1.

All patients relapsed after autologous stem cell transplantation, and brentuximab vedotin exposure varied. The protocol was immunoSEQ multiplex PCR, while the TCRdb copy is restricted to in-frame clones and leaves out a portion. The table shows roughly 15,000 clones, with about 80% occurring only once. Germline-derived CDR1 and CDR2 are SNHLY and FYNNEI. There are 14 residues in the CDR3. Trimming took off 1 base at V and 4 bases at J, with 8 bases between the two ends. As regards this clone: The antigen is not known.

Sample: peripheral blood mononuclear cells (PBMCs), taken at baseline. The source of this sequence is a human donor with classical Hodgkin lymphoma. This chain connects TRBV2 to TRBJ1-3; no clear D gene. The CDR3 sequence is CASSEGTPGNTIYF. The CDR3, as DNA: TGTGCCAGCAGTGAAGGTACCCCCGGAAACACCATATATTTT.